This entry concerns a single T cell receptor (beta chain). The antigen remains undetermined. This CDR3 is built from 13 residues. Germline V gene lookup returns CDR1 MRHNA and CDR2 SNTAGT. V was shortened by 5 bases and J by 4 bases, with 8 bases between the two germline ends. Using immunoSEQ multiplex PCR, the repertoire was profiled, and TCRdb retains in-frame clones only, with some absent. The sample holds 6,000 to 8,500 clones; 66% are singletons and the top ten take 22%. These data belong to a study of CD4+ T cells in melanoma. Study-wide points: Diverse differentiation states were reported for melanoma neoantigen-specific CD4+ T cells. A reported correlation linked neoantigen-specific CD4+ T cells to CD8+, macrophage and B cell function.

V gene TRBV6-4 combines with J gene TRBJ2-2, with D possibly TRBD2 on 5 matching bases. The TCR originated in a human donor with melanoma. The material sequenced was cells from a culture (not recorded whether cultured in vitro). The CDR3 region is CASSSTSTGELFF. The CDR3 nucleotides read TGTGCCAGCAGTTCCACTAGCACCGGGGAGCTGTTTTTT.